There are many counts of the clone carrying this TCR beta chain. TCRdb's table, derived via immunoSEQ multiplex PCR, lists solely in-frame clones and lacks some. The sample yields about 37,000 clones, roughly two fifths seen once. The sample is drawn from a study of neoadjuvant anti-PD-1 for oral cavity cancer. About the study: Around day 43, patients without progression received a fourth nivolumab dose before surgery.

The sample's time point: after neoadjuvant nivolumab, at surgical resection. The CDR3 extends over 14 amino acids. The germline V and J ends were trimmed by 0 bases and 4 bases, with 8 bases remaining between them. Germline CDR1 and CDR2: SGDLS and YYNGEE. Here the sequenced sample was tumor tissue, taken after nivolumab (anti-PD-1) treatment. The receptor was derived from a person aged 35 to 85 with oral cavity squamous cell carcinoma. The chain has TRBV9 and TRBJ1-5, with D perhaps matching TRBD1 (6 bases). This chain's CDR3 is CASSVGGANQPQHF. The CDR3 nucleotides are TGTGCCAGCAGCGTAGGGGGGGCTAATCAGCCCCAGCATTTT.